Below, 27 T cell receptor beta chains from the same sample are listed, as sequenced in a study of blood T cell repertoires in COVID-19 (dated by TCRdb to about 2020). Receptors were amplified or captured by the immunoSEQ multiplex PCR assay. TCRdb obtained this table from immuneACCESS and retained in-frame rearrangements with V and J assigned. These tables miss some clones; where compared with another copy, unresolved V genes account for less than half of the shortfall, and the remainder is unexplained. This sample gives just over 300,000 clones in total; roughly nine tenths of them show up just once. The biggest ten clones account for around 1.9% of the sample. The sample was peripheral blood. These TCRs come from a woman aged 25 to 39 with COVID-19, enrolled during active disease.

In nucleotides, the CDR3 is TGTGCCAGCAGCTTAGTAGCGGGGGGGCACGAGCAGTACTTC. Residues: CASSLVAGGHEQYF. The chain combines TRBV7-2 with TRBJ2-7; TRBD2 agrees at 11 bases. After removal of 1 base from V and 5 bases from J, the junction contained 1 base not matched to a gene. The germline CDR1 and CDR2 sequences are SGHTA and FQGNSA. This CDR3 comprises 14 residues.

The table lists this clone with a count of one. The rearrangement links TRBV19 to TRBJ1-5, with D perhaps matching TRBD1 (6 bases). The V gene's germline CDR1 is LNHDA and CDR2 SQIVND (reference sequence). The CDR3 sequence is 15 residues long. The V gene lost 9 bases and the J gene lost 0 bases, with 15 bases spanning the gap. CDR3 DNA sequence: TGTGCCAGAAGGACAGAGAAAAATAGCAATCAGCCCCAGCATTTT. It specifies CARRTEKNSNQPQHF.

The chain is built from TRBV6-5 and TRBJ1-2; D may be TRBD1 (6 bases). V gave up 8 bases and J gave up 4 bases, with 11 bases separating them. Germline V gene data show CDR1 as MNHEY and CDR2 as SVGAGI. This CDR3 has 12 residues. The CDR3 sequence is CASAGAGYGYTF. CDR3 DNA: TGTGCCAGCGCGGGGGCGGGCTATGGCTACACCTTC.

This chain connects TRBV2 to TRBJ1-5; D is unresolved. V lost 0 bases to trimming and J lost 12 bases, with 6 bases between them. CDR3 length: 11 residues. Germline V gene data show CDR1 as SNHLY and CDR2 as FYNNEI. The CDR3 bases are TGTGCCAGCAGTGAAGCCTACGACCAGCATTTT. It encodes CASSEAYDQHF. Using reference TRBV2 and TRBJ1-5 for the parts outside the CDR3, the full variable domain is EPEVTQTPSHQVTQMGQEVILRCVPISNHLYFYWYRQILGQKVEFLVSFYNNEISEKSEIFDDQFSVERPDGSNFTLKIRSTKLEDSAMYFCASSEAYDQHFGDGTRLSIL.

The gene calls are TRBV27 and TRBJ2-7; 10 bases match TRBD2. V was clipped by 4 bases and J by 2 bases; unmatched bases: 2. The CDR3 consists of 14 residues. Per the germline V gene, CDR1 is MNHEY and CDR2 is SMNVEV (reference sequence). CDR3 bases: TGTGCCAGCAGTTGGACTAGCGGAACCTACGAGCAGTACTTC. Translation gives CASSWTSGTYEQYF.

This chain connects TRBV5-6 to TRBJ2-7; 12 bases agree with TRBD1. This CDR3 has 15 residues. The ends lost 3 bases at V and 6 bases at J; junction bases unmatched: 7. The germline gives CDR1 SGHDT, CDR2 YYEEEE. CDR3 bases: TGTGCCAGCAGCTCCACCGGGACAGGGGGCGGCGAGCAGTACGTC. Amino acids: CASSSTGTGGGEQYV.

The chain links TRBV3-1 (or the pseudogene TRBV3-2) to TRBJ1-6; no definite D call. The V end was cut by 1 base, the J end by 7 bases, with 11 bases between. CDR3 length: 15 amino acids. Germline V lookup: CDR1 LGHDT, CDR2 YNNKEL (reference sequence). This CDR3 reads CASSQGPGANSPLHF. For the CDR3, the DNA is TGTGCCAGCAGCCAAGGGCCCGGAGCCAATTCACCCCTCCACTTT.

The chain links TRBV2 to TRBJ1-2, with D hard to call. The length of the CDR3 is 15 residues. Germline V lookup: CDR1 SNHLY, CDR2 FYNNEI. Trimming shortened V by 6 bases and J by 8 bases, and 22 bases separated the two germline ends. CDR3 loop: CASREDLWAGGGYTF. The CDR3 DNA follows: TGTGCCAGCAGGGAGGACCTTTGGGCAGGTGGAGGCTACACCTTC.

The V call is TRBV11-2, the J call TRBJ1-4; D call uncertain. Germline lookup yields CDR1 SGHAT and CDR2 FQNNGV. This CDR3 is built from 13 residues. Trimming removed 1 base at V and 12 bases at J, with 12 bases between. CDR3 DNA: TGTGCCAGCAGCTTAGTGGGCAACTCAGAACTGTTTTTT. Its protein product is CASSLVGNSELFF.

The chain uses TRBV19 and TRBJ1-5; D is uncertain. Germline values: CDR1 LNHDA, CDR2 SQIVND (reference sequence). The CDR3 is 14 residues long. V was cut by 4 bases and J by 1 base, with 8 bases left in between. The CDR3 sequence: CASSRSQSNQPQHF. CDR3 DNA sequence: TGTGCCAGTAGTAGGTCGCAGAGCAATCAGCCCCAGCATTTT.

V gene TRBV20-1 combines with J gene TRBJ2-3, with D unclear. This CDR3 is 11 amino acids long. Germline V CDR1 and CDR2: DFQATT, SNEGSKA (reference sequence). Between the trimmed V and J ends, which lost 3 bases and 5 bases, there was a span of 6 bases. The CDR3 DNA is TGCAGTGCTAGGGGCGTAGATACGCAGTATTTT. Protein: CSARGVDTQYF.

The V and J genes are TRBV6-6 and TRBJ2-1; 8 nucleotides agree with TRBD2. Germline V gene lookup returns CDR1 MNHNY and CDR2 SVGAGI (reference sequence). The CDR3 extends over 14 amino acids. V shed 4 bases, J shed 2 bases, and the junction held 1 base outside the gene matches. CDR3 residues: CASSFGGAYNEQFF. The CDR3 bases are TGTGCCAGCAGTTTCGGGGGGGCCTACAATGAGCAGTTCTTC.

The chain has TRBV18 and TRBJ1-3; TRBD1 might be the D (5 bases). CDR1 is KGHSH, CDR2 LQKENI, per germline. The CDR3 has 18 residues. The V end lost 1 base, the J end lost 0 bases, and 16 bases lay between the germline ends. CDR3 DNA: TGTGCCAGCTCACCACGGGTAACCAGGGCGGACTCTGGAAACACCATATATTTT. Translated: CASSPRVTRADSGNTIYF.

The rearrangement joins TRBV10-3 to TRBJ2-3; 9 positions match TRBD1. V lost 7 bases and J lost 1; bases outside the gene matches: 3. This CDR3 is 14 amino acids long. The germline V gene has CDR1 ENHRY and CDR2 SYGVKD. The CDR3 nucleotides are TGTGCCATCAAGACAGGGGGTCGCACAGATACGCAGTATTTT. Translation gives CAIKTGGRTDTQYF.

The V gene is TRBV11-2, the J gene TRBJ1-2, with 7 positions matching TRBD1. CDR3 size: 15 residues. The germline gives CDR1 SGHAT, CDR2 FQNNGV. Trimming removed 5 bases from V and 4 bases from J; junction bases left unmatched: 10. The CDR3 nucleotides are TGTGCCAGCAGCGACCCGGGACAGTTCAGCTATGGCTACACCTTC. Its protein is CASSDPGQFSYGYTF.

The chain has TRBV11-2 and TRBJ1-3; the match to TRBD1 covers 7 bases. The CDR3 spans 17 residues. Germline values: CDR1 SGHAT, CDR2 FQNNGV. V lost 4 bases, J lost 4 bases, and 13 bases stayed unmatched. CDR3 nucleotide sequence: TGTGCCAGCAGCTCGAGTGGGACAGTGATACGCGGAAACACCATATATTTT. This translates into CASSSSGTVIRGNTIYF. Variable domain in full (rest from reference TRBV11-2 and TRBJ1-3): EAGVAQSPRYKIIEKRQSVAFWCNPISGHATLYWYQQILGQGPKLLIQFQNNGVVDDSQLPKDRFSAERLKGVDSTLKIQPAKLEDSAVYLCASSSSGTVIRGNTIYFGEGSWLTVV.

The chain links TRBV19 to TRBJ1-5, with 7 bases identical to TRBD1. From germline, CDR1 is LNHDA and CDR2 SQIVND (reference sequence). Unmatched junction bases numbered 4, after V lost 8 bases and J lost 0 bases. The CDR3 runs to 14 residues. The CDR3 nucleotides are TGTGCCAGTTTGGACAGGTATAGCAATCAGCCCCAGCATTTT. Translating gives CASLDRYSNQPQHF. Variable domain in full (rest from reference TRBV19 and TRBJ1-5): DGGITQSPKYLFRKEGQNVTLSCEQNLNHDAMYWYRQDPGQGLRLIYYSQIVNDFQKGDIAEGYSVSREKKESFPLTVTSAQKNPTAFYLCASLDRYSNQPQHFGDGTRLSIL.

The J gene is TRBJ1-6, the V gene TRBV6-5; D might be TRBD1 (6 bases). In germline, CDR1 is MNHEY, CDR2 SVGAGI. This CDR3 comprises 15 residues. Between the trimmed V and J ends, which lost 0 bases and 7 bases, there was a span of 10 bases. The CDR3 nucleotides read TGTGCCAGCAGTTACTCAAGGGGGTTAAATTCACCCCTCCACTTT. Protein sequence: CASSYSRGLNSPLHF.

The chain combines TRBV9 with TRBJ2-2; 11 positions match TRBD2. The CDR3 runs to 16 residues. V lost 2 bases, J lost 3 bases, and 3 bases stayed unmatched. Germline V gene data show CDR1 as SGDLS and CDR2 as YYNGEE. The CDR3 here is CASSVSGGAYTGELFF. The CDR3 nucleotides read TGTGCCAGCAGCGTTAGCGGGGGGGCTTACACCGGGGAGCTGTTTTTT.

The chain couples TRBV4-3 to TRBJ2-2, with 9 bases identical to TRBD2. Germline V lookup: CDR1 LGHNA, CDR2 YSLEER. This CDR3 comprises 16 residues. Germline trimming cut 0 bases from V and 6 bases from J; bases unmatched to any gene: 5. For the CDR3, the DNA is TGCGCCAGCAGCCAAGAGGCGGGGGGGTATGCCGGGGAGCTGTTTTTT. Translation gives CASSQEAGGYAGELFF.

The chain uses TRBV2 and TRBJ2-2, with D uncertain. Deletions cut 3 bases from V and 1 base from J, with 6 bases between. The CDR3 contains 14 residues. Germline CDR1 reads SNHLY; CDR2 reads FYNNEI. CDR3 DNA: TGTGCCAGCAGTGAGTATAAGAACACCGGGGAGCTGTTTTTT. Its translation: CASSEYKNTGELFF.

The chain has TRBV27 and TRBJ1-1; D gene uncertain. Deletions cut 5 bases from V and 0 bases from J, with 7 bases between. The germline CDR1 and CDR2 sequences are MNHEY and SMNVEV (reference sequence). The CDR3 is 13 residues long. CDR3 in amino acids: CASSPQLNTEAFF. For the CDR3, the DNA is TGTGCCAGCAGTCCACAATTGAACACTGAAGCTTTCTTT.

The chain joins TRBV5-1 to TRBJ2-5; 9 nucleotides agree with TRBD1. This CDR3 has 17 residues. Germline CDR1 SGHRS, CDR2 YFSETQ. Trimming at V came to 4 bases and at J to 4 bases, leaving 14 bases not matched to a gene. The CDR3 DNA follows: TGCGCCAGCAGCAGAGGGACCGGGACAGGGAACGGAGAGACCCAGTACTTC. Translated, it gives CASSRGTGTGNGETQYF.

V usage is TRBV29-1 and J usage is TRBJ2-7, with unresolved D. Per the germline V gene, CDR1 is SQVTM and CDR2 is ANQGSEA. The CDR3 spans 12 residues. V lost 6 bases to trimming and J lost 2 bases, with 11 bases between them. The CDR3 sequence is CSVENSPYEQYF. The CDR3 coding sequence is TGCAGCGTCGAAAACTCACCCTACGAGCAGTACTTC.

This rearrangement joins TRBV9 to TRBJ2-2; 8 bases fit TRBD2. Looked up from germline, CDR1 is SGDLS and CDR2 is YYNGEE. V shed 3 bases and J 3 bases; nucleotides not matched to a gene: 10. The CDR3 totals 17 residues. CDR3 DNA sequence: TGTGCCAGCAGCGCCCATCCCAGCGGGGGACACACCGGGGAGCTGTTTTTT. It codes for CASSAHPSGGHTGELFF.

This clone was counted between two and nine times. CDR3 in amino acids: CASSPTSGGVDTQYF. The CDR3 DNA reads TGTGCCAGTAGCCCGACTAGCGGGGGTGTGGATACGCAGTATTTT. The gene calls are TRBV19 and TRBJ2-3, with 12 bases aligning to TRBD2. With V trimmed by 6 bases and J by 6 bases, 7 bases remained unmatched. This CDR3 comprises 15 residues. CDR1 and CDR2 from the germline V gene are LNHDA and SQIVND (reference sequence).

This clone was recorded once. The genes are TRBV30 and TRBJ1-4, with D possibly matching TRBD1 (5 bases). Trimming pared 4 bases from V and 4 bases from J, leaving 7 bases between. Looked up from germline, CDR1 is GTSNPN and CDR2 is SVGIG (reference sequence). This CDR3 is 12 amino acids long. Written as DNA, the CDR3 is TGTGCCTGGAAACAGGATAATGAAAAACTGTTTTTT. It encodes CAWKQDNEKLFF.